The 25 T cell receptor beta chains in this list originate from one sample, sequenced in a study of T cell responses to AZD1222 COVID-19 vaccine. Measured with immunoSEQ multiplex PCR; TCRdb has only the in-frame clones, and not every one. The sample holds 95,000 to 110,000 clones, roughly 90% seen once. The sample consisted of peripheral blood, taken on day 0 of AZD1222 vaccination. The source is an adult in good health.

This clone was detected only once. This sequence joins TRBV5-6 and TRBJ1-2; maybe TRBD1 (6 bases). Germline loops: CDR1 SGHDT, CDR2 YYEEEE. There are 13 residues in the CDR3. Trimming left V 1 base short and J 4 bases short, with 8 bases between. The CDR3 region is CASSLSGVYGYTF. The CDR3 DNA reads TGTGCCAGCAGCTTGTCAGGGGTCTATGGCTACACCTTC.

This chain links TRBV14 with TRBJ1-4; no clear D gene. V was cut by 5 bases and J by 2 bases, with 12 bases left in between. The CDR3 contains 15 residues. CDR1 SGHDN and CDR2 FVKESK come from the germline V gene. The CDR3 coding sequence is TGTGCCAGCAGCTCTCTGGCAGAGACTAATGAAAAACTGTTTTTT. Its protein is CASSSLAETNEKLFF. Looking up the rest from reference TRBV14 and TRBJ1-4 gives the full variable domain: EAGVTQFPSHSVIEKGQTVTLRCDPISGHDNLYWYRRVMGKEIKFLLHFVKESKQDESGMPNNRFLAERTGGTYSTLKVQPAELEDSGVYFCASSSLAETNEKLFFGSGTQLSVL.

The gene calls are TRBV9 and TRBJ1-4, with D possibly matching TRBD1 (5 bases). Germline CDR1 and CDR2: SGDLS and YYNGEE. There are 14 residues in the CDR3. V was cut by 1 base and J by 4 bases, with 8 bases left in between. The CDR3 DNA sequence: TGTGCCAGCAGCGTATATGGGGGTAATGAAAAACTGTTTTTT. Encoded protein: CASSVYGGNEKLFF.

The gene calls are TRBV27 and TRBJ1-4; D remains unclear. Per germline, CDR1 MNHEY and CDR2 SMNVEV (reference sequence). The CDR3 totals 13 residues. V lost 3 bases and J 12 bases, leaving 14 bases between the germline ends. DNA of the CDR3: TGTGCCAGCAGTTTTTTGTTCGGTGAGGAACTGTTTTTT. Translating gives CASSFLFGEELFF.

The V call is TRBV5-4, the J call TRBJ1-6; maybe TRBD1 (5 bases). V shed 4 bases and J shed 2 bases, with 10 bases lying between them. Germline CDR1 is SGHNT and CDR2 is YYREEE (reference sequence). This CDR3 is built from 15 residues. The CDR3 DNA reads TGTGCCAGCAGCGAGGACACTGCCTATAATTCACCCCTCCACTTT. Translating gives CASSEDTAYNSPLHF.

V usage is TRBV7-8 and J usage is TRBJ2-7; no firm D call. V was shortened by 0 bases and J by 2 bases, with 11 bases between the two germline ends. CDR1 and CDR2 (germline): SGHVS, FQNEAQ. The CDR3 loop spans 15 amino acids. The CDR3: CASSLAGVSPYEQYF. The DNA for the CDR3 is TGTGCCAGCAGCTTAGCTGGGGTCAGTCCCTACGAGCAGTACTTC.

The sample holds one count of this clone. V is TRBV2 and J is TRBJ2-1; D is ambiguous. CDR3 size: 14 residues. The germline CDR1 and CDR2 sequences are SNHLY and FYNNEI. With 3 bases removed from V and 7 bases from J, the gap between germline ends came to 13 bases. CDR3 amino acids: CASSEGSVRNEQFF. The DNA of the CDR3 is TGTGCCAGCAGTGAGGGCAGTGTTAGGAATGAGCAGTTCTTC.

V and J are TRBV9 and TRBJ2-5, with 9 bases lining up with TRBD2. CDR1 is SGDLS, CDR2 YYNGEE, per germline. V shed 0 bases, J shed 4 bases, and the junction held 4 bases outside the gene matches. CDR3 length: 15 amino acids. The chain's CDR3 is CASSVVGGRGETQYF. DNA of the CDR3: TGTGCCAGCAGCGTAGTTGGCGGGAGGGGAGAGACCCAGTACTTC. The full variable domain, in which reference TRBV9 and TRBJ2-5 provide the parts outside the CDR3, is DSGVTQTPKHLITATGQRVTLRCSPRSGDLSVYWYQQSLDQGLQFLIQYYNGEERAKGNILERFSAQQFPDLHSELNLSSLELGDSALYFCASSVVGGRGETQYFGPGTRLLVL.

The chain employs TRBV29-1 and TRBJ1-5, with D possibly matching TRBD1 (5 bases). CDR1 is SQVTM and CDR2 is ANQGSEA in the germline V gene. Trimming cost V 4 bases and J 1 base, with 5 bases left between them. The CDR3 is 12 residues long. The CDR3 region has the DNA TGCAGCGTTGGGGGGAGCAATCAGCCCCAGCATTTT. It translates to CSVGGSNQPQHF.

The chain has TRBV19 and TRBJ2-3, with 7 bases that match TRBD2. V dropped 7 bases and J dropped 1; count of bases not matched to a gene: 8. The CDR3 spans 15 residues. Germline V gene data show CDR1 as LNHDA and CDR2 as SQIVND (reference sequence). CDR3 in DNA: TGTGCCAGTAAGCATGGACTAGAGGGCACAGATACGCAGTATTTT. This gives the protein CASKHGLEGTDTQYF.

V is TRBV29-1 and J is TRBJ1-2; the D gene is possibly TRBD1 (6 bases). V lost 6 bases, J lost 8 bases, and 19 bases lay in between. CDR3 length: 13 amino acids. Germline-derived CDR1 and CDR2 are SQVTM and ANQGSEA. The CDR3 sequence is CSVASGTIEGYTF. In DNA form, the CDR3 reads TGCAGCGTCGCCTCCGGGACAATAGAGGGCTACACCTTC. The whole variable domain, remainder taken from reference TRBV29-1 and TRBJ1-2, is SAVISQKPSRDICQRGTSLTIQCQVDSQVTMMFWYRQQPGQSLTLIATANQGSEATYESGFVIDKFPISRPNLTFSTLTVSNMSPEDSSIYLCSVASGTIEGYTFGSGTRLTVV.

The chain joins TRBV23-1 to TRBJ1-2; a weak D match, TRBD1 (5 bases). TRBV23-1 is an ORF, with its function uncertain. Trimming cost V 11 bases and J 2 bases, with 18 bases left between them. CDR3 length equals 14 residues. The CDR3 nucleotides read TGCGCCGCCCCATCGACAGCGATCAACTATGGCTACACCTTC. Translated: CAAPSTAINYGYTF.

This chain joins TRBV18 and TRBJ1-1, with D unclear. CDR3 length equals 12 residues. Trimming cost V 2 bases and J 6 bases, with 7 bases left between them. Germline values: CDR1 KGHSH, CDR2 LQKENI. CDR3 sequence reads: CASSPLGSEAFF. Here the CDR3 DNA reads TGTGCCAGCTCACCATTAGGATCTGAAGCTTTCTTT.

V and J are TRBV7-8 and TRBJ2-2, with TRBD2 matching over 11 bases. This CDR3 region has 18 residues. Trimming at V came to 1 base and at J to 4 bases, leaving 8 bases not matched to a gene. CDR1 is SGHVS, CDR2 FQNEAQ, per germline. The CDR3 region is CASSLGPGTSGITGELFF. The CDR3 DNA follows: TGTGCCAGCAGCTTAGGCCCCGGGACTAGCGGAATCACCGGGGAGCTGTTTTTT.

The CDR3 is CASNDRLNNSPLHF. The CDR3, as DNA: TGTGCCAGCAATGACAGGCTCAATAATTCACCCCTCCACTTT. The chain links TRBV7-8 to TRBJ1-6, with a tentative D call TRBD1 (6 bases). The CDR3 is 14 residues long. Per germline, CDR1 SGHVS and CDR2 FQNEAQ. V shed 7 bases and J shed 5 bases, with 12 bases lying between them.

The chain uses TRBV2 and TRBJ1-2; no reliable D call. The CDR3 length is 13 residues. V lost 5 bases and J lost 8, with 15 bases in between. Germline-derived CDR1 and CDR2 are SNHLY and FYNNEI. CDR3 sequence (DNA): TGTGCCAGCAGTTACACGCAGGTGGGGGGCTACACCTTC. Protein: CASSYTQVGGYTF.

This chain joins TRBV7-2 and TRBJ2-3; 9 bases map to TRBD2. V gave up 2 bases and J gave up 5 bases; unmatched junction bases: 5. The CDR3 covers 15 residues. Looked up from germline, CDR1 is SGHTA and CDR2 is FQGNSA. CDR3 in amino acids: CASSLIAGAGDTQYF. The DNA for the CDR3 is TGTGCCAGCAGCTTAATAGCGGGGGCGGGAGATACGCAGTATTTT.

The V call is TRBV29-1, the J call TRBJ1-4; weak D call: TRBD1 (6 bases). The CDR3 consists of 16 residues. Trimming took off 0 bases at V and 8 bases at J, with 19 bases between the two ends. Looked up from germline, CDR1 is SQVTM and CDR2 is ANQGSEA. CDR3 in DNA: TGCAGCGTTGAAGATGGACTATCAGCGGGGGGCGAAAAACTGTTTTTT. Its protein is CSVEDGLSAGGEKLFF.

The table lists this clone with a few counts. V and J are TRBV6-5 and TRBJ1-5, with 7 bases matching TRBD1. V lost 6 bases and J lost 4; bases outside the gene matches: 3. Germline CDR1 is MNHEY and CDR2 is SVGAGI. The CDR3 covers 13 residues. The DNA for the CDR3 is TGTGCCAGCAGGAAGACAGGGAATCAGCCCCAGCATTTT. The encoded protein is CASRKTGNQPQHF.

The chain employs TRBV7-9 and TRBJ1-2; D perhaps matches TRBD1 (5 bases). CDR1 is SEHNR, CDR2 FQNEAQ, per germline (reference sequence). Trimming pared 5 bases from V and 8 bases from J, leaving 12 bases between. The CDR3 has 12 residues. The CDR3: CASSPGTRGYTF. In nucleotides, the CDR3 is TGTGCCAGCAGCCCTGGGACCAGGGGCTACACCTTC.

The chain employs TRBV9 and TRBJ1-2; 9 positions agree with TRBD1. CDR1 and CDR2 from the germline V gene are SGDLS and YYNGEE. There are 13 residues in the CDR3. With 4 bases clipped from V and 7 bases from J, the junction kept 5 bases outside the gene matches. The CDR3 sequence: CASSSIQGAGYTF. The CDR3 DNA follows: TGTGCCAGCAGCTCGATACAGGGGGCTGGCTACACCTTC.

The rearrangement links TRBV5-4 to TRBJ2-7, with TRBD2 as a possible D gene (5 bases). CDR3 length: 12 amino acids. Germline CDR1 is SGHNT and CDR2 is YYREEE (reference sequence). V was shortened by 10 bases and J by 6 bases, with 17 bases between the two germline ends. The chain's CDR3 is CASNGVLGEQYF. The CDR3 nucleotides are TGTGCCTCCAACGGGGTTTTAGGCGAGCAGTACTTC.

The rearrangement uses TRBV6-5 and TRBJ1-6, with TRBD1 as a possible D gene (6 bases). Trimming removed 5 bases from V and 10 bases from J, with 18 bases in between. Germline V lookup: CDR1 MNHEY, CDR2 SVGAGI. The CDR3 is 15 residues long. This CDR3 reads CASSIGGAVISPLHF. CDR3 DNA sequence: TGTGCCAGCAGTATTGGGGGGGCAGTGATATCACCCCTCCACTTT.

The chain recombines TRBV7-2 with TRBJ2-3; the D gene is possibly TRBD2 (6 bases). Germline CDR1 is SGHTA and CDR2 is FQGNSA. The CDR3 has 16 residues. The V end was cut by 3 bases, the J end by 2 bases, with 15 bases between. The CDR3 reads CASSFGPGLDTDTQYF. The CDR3, as DNA: TGTGCCAGCAGCTTCGGACCGGGACTTGACACAGATACGCAGTATTTT.

V and J are TRBV5-4 and TRBJ2-5; D not certain. The CDR3 loop spans 12 amino acids. Per germline, CDR1 SGHNT and CDR2 YYREEE (reference sequence). The V end was cut by 1 base, the J end by 2 bases, with 3 bases between. For the CDR3, the DNA is TGTGCCAGCAGCTTGCCACAAGAGACCCAGTACTTC. Its protein product is CASSLPQETQYF.